The 29 T cell receptor beta chains presented below share a single source sample, sequenced in a study of T-cell memory formation after mild COVID-19. Using its own MiXCR run on the 5' RACE reads, TCRdb lists one record per CDR3 protein. The table has under 550,000 distinct CDR3 sequences, 15% to 20% seen once; the top ten hold around an eighth. Input material: PBMCs or a T cell subset sorted from them (not recorded which). These receptors all stem from an adult woman who had mild COVID-19 (a few samples of this study predate the infection). Cell type and time point are not known.

The V and J genes are TRBV20-1 and TRBJ2-3; D is undetermined. The CDR3 has 14 residues. With 2 bases removed from V and 1 base from J, the gap between germline ends came to 10 bases. From germline, CDR1 is DFQATT and CDR2 SNEGSKA (reference sequence). CDR3 region: CSARIGWGTDTQYF. CDR3 in DNA: TGCAGTGCTAGAATTGGGTGGGGCACAGATACGCAGTATTTT.

The chain is built from TRBV30 and TRBJ2-2; D remains unclear. Between the trimmed V and J ends, which lost 2 bases and 5 bases, there was a span of 15 bases. CDR3 length: 15 amino acids. The germline CDR1 and CDR2 sequences are GTSNPN and SVGIG (reference sequence). The CDR3 sequence is CAWSWRLDGTGELFF. CDR3 nucleotide sequence: TGTGCCTGGAGTTGGCGACTGGATGGAACCGGGGAGCTGTTTTTT. Combining the CDR3 with reference TRBV30 and TRBJ2-2 gives the whole variable domain SQTIHQWPATLVQPVGSPLSLECTVEGTSNPNLYWYRQAAGRGLQLLFYSVGIGQISSEVPQNLSASRPQDRQFILSSKKLLLSDSGFYLCAWSWRLDGTGELFFGEGSRLTVL.

At least ten counts were recorded for this clonotype. This chain links TRBV4-1 with TRBJ2-7; TRBD1 or TRBD2 may be the D gene (5 bases each). CDR1 and CDR2 (germline): MGHRA, YSYEKL. Trimming pared 6 bases from V and 2 bases from J, leaving 17 bases between. This CDR3 contains 15 residues. CDR3 sequence reads: CASSQGDSPPYEQYF. The CDR3 nucleotides are TGCGCCAGCAGTCAGGGAGATTCACCCCCCTACGAGCAGTACTTC.

CDR3 coding DNA: TGTGCCAGCAGCTTGGGTGGACAGGGAGCTGAGCAGTTCTTC. This gives the protein CASSLGGQGAEQFF. The rearrangement joins TRBV5-6 to TRBJ2-1; TRBD1 agrees at 8 bases. The V gene end was trimmed by 0 bases and the J gene end by 9 bases; junction bases not matched to a gene: 5. The CDR3 runs 14 residues. Germline lookup yields CDR1 SGHDT and CDR2 YYEEEE.

This chain uses TRBV5-1 with TRBJ2-1; either TRBD1 or TRBD2 may supply D (5 bases each). The V end was cut by 3 bases, the J end by 7 bases, with 17 bases between. The V gene's germline CDR1 is SGHRS and CDR2 YFSETQ. The CDR3 extends over 15 amino acids. The CDR3 DNA reads as TGCGCCAGCAGCTCGTGGTGGCCGTGGGGGAATGAGCAGTTCTTC. Amino acids: CASSSWWPWGNEQFF.

This clonotype occurred a few times. The V and J genes are TRBV7-9 and TRBJ2-4; a weak D match, TRBD1 (5 bases). This CDR3 contains 20 residues. Trimming shortened V by 4 bases and J by 2 bases, and 27 bases separated the two germline ends. Germline V gene sequence: CDR1 SEHNR, CDR2 FQNEAQ (reference sequence). CDR3 sequence reads: CASSSRRAGAREDSKNIQYF. The CDR3 DNA reads as TGTGCCAGCAGCTCCCGCCGAGCAGGTGCCAGGGAAGATTCCAAAAACATTCAGTACTTC.

The rearrangement uses TRBV5-4 and TRBJ2-3; no reliable D call. Germline-derived CDR1 and CDR2 are SGHNT and YYREEE (reference sequence). V dropped 0 bases and J dropped 6 bases, with 14 bases sitting between them. The length of the CDR3 is 15 residues. In DNA, the CDR3 is TGTGCCAGCAGCTTGGCGCCTATAGCCCGGGATACGCAGTATTTT. Protein: CASSLAPIARDTQYF.

This rearrangement joins TRBV18 to TRBJ2-5, with D possibly being TRBD1 (6 bases). Germline V gene lookup returns CDR1 KGHSH and CDR2 LQKENI. With 0 bases removed from V and 0 bases from J, the gap between germline ends came to 14 bases. The CDR3 spans 17 residues. The CDR3 DNA follows: TGTGCCAGCTCACCACCGGTTGGCGCAGGGGACCAAGAGACCCAGTACTTC. Amino acid sequence: CASSPPVGAGDQETQYF.

Remarks on this clonotype: A read error may account for a junction end that differs from germline. The chain carries TRBV27 and TRBJ2-1; TRBD1 or TRBD2 may be the D gene (5 bases each). CDR3 length: 12 residues. Germline V gene data show CDR1 as MNHEY and CDR2 as SMNVEV (reference sequence). CDR3 nucleotide sequence: TGTGCCAGCAGTGGGACCTACGATGAGCAGTTCTTC. This sequence encodes CASSGTYDEQFF.

The gene calls are TRBV4-1 and TRBJ2-7; TRBD1 matches at 8 bases. This CDR3 is 17 amino acids long. Germline values: CDR1 MGHRA, CDR2 YSYEKL. V lost 1 base, J lost 4 bases, and 12 bases stayed unmatched. CDR3 coding DNA: TGCGCCAGCAGCCAAGGCCAAATGGGGACAGGAGAGTACGAGCAGTACTTC. This sequence encodes CASSQGQMGTGEYEQYF.

The genes are TRBV5-4 and TRBJ1-1; 7 bases are a match to TRBD1. The germline CDR1 and CDR2 sequences are SGHNT and YYREEE (reference sequence). Germline trimming cut 3 bases from V and 8 bases from J; bases unmatched to any gene: 7. The CDR3 sequence is 13 residues long. The CDR3 is CASSYQTGREAFF. The CDR3 DNA reads TGTGCCAGCAGCTACCAGACAGGGAGGGAAGCTTTCTTT.

This clonotype was seen a handful of times. The chain has TRBV5-1 and TRBJ2-3; D unresolved. CDR3 length: 16 amino acids. The V gene's germline CDR1 is SGHRS and CDR2 YFSETQ. V lost 0 bases to trimming and J lost 7 bases, with 18 bases between them. The CDR3 here is CASSLVSEIPWNTQYF. CDR3 bases: TGCGCCAGCAGCTTGGTATCCGAGATCCCGTGGAATACGCAGTATTTT.

The table lists this clonotype with many counts. The chain is built from TRBV11-2 and TRBJ2-7, with TRBD2 matching 7 bases. From germline, CDR1 is SGHAT and CDR2 FQNNGV. CDR3 size: 15 residues. V lost 1 base and J lost 4; bases outside the gene matches: 7. The CDR3 DNA reads as TGTGCCAGCAGCTTAGGAGGTAGCGGGTTTTACGAGCAGTACTTC. Its translation is CASSLGGSGFYEQYF.

The CDR3 sequence: CASSPRQGADTQYF. Written as DNA, the CDR3 is TGTGCCAGCTCACCACGGCAGGGAGCAGATACGCAGTATTTT. This sequence joins TRBV18 and TRBJ2-3; D may match TRBD1 or TRBD2 (5 bases each). The V gene lost 1 base and the J gene lost 4 bases, with 9 bases spanning the gap. CDR1 and CDR2 from the germline V gene are KGHSH and LQKENI. The CDR3 loop spans 14 amino acids.

The gene calls are TRBV7-3 and TRBJ1-2; the match to TRBD1 covers 9 bases. This CDR3 is built from 16 residues. V lost 4 bases, J lost 7 bases, and 13 bases stayed unmatched. Germline assignment: CDR1 SGHTA and CDR2 FQGTGA. CDR3 amino acids: CASSSEPGQGNGGYTF. The CDR3 DNA sequence: TGTGCCAGCAGCTCTGAGCCGGGACAGGGTAACGGTGGCTACACCTTC.

This clonotype has a count of ten or more. This rearrangement joins TRBV7-2 to TRBJ2-3; a possible D gene is TRBD2 (5 bases). The V end lost 3 bases, the J end lost 6 bases, and 19 bases lay between the germline ends. The germline gives CDR1 SGHTA, CDR2 FQGNSA. This CDR3 comprises 16 residues. The CDR3 bases are TGTGCCAGCAGCTTGGTAGGCCGGGGTCATTGGGATACGCAGTATTTT. Amino acid sequence: CASSLVGRGHWDTQYF.

The chain links TRBV7-2 to TRBJ2-7; D remains unclear. The CDR3 consists of 12 residues. Per germline, CDR1 SGHTA and CDR2 FQGNSA. V was trimmed by 5 bases and J by 3 bases, leaving 8 bases between them. The chain's CDR3 is CASSVSGYEQYF. The CDR3 coding sequence is TGTGCCAGCAGCGTTTCCGGCTACGAGCAGTACTTC.

This clonotype occurred a few times. The chain recombines TRBV27 with TRBJ1-1; D is perhaps TRBD1 (5 bases). The V gene lost 6 bases and the J gene lost 8 bases, with 13 bases spanning the gap. The CDR3 covers 12 residues. Germline V gives CDR1 MNHEY, CDR2 SMNVEV (reference sequence). The CDR3 DNA reads as TGTGCCAGCAGACAGGACTTTCAAGAAGCTTTCTTT. It yields the protein CASRQDFQEAFF.

This clonotype was recorded a few times. This chain joins TRBV5-6 and TRBJ1-4; D unresolved. V was trimmed by 0 bases and J by 8 bases, leaving 17 bases between them. Germline V CDR1 and CDR2: SGHDT, YYEEEE. The CDR3 extends over 16 amino acids. CDR3 residues: CASSLAGKGRKEKLFF. DNA of the CDR3: TGTGCCAGCAGCTTGGCCGGTAAGGGAAGGAAGGAAAAACTGTTTTTT.

This chain joins TRBV27 and TRBJ1-4, with 7 bases lining up with TRBD1. CDR3 size: 15 residues. Trimming took 4 bases from V and 2 from J; bases not matched to a gene: 4. Looked up from germline, CDR1 is MNHEY and CDR2 is SMNVEV (reference sequence). This chain's CDR3 is CASSSQGSTNEKLFF. Written as DNA, the CDR3 is TGTGCCAGCAGTTCACAGGGGAGCACTAATGAAAAACTGTTTTTT.

The rearrangement joins TRBV11-3 to TRBJ2-5; perhaps TRBD2 as D (6 bases). Germline CDR1 and CDR2: SGHNT and YENEEA. This CDR3 is 14 amino acids long. V lost 5 bases, J lost 5 bases, and 15 bases lay in between. CDR3 coding DNA: TGTGCCAGCAGCGTAGGGACCCGGGAGGAGACCCAGTACTTC. Its protein is CASSVGTREETQYF.

This clonotype was counted only a few times. The gene calls are TRBV7-2 and TRBJ1-2; 8 bases map to TRBD1. V was clipped by 5 bases and J by 4 bases; unmatched bases: 12. Germline V gene sequence: CDR1 SGHTA, CDR2 FQGNSA. The CDR3 covers 16 residues. The CDR3 DNA reads as TGTGCCAGCAGCCCGCAAAGGACAGGGAAATTCTATGGCTACACCTTC. It encodes CASSPQRTGKFYGYTF. Using reference TRBV7-2 and TRBJ1-2 for the parts outside the CDR3, the full variable domain is GAGVSQSPSNKVTEKGKDVELRCDPISGHTALYWYRQSLGQGLEFLIYFQGNSAPDKSGLPSDRFSAERTGGSVSTLTIQRTQQEDSAVYLCASSPQRTGKFYGYTFGSGTRLTVV.

The chain carries TRBV27 and TRBJ1-6; a possible D gene is TRBD1 (5 bases). Germline values: CDR1 MNHEY, CDR2 SMNVEV (reference sequence). The V end was cut by 6 bases, the J end by 9 bases, with 12 bases between. CDR3 length: 13 residues. CDR3 DNA sequence: TGTGCCAGCAGCCTCAGGGAGGGTTCACCCCTCCACTTT. This translates into CASSLREGSPLHF.

V usage is TRBV6-1 and J usage is TRBJ2-3; 11 bases match TRBD1. The V segment lost 2 bases and the J segment 5 bases; nucleotides outside the gene matches: 3. CDR1 is MNHNS, CDR2 SASEGT, per germline. The CDR3 is made up of 15 amino acids. This CDR3 reads CASSEWTGGGDTQYF. In nucleotides, the CDR3 is TGTGCCAGCAGTGAATGGACAGGGGGCGGAGATACGCAGTATTTT.

This chain uses TRBV7-8 with TRBJ2-1; TRBD2 might be the D (6 bases). The germline gives CDR1 SGHVS, CDR2 FQNEAQ. The CDR3 extends over 17 amino acids. The germline V and J ends were trimmed by 7 bases and 4 bases, with 23 bases remaining between them. CDR3 in DNA: TGTGCCAGCACAACTCCCGACGGCGGAGGGCTTTACAATGAGCAGTTCTTC. Amino acid sequence: CASTTPDGGGLYNEQFF.

This rearrangement joins TRBV7-8 to TRBJ2-7; TRBD1 might be the D (5 bases). CDR1 is SGHVS and CDR2 is FQNEAQ in the germline V gene. Deletions cut 1 base from V and 9 bases from J, with 13 bases between. This CDR3 has 13 residues. The CDR3 loop reads CASSLVAGSVQYF. The CDR3 DNA is TGTGCCAGCAGCTTAGTAGCAGGGTCGGTGCAGTACTTC.

This clonotype was picked up a small number of times. V and J are TRBV24-1 and TRBJ2-2; the D gene is possibly TRBD1 (6 bases). Deletions cut 1 base from V and 6 bases from J, with 8 bases between. Germline CDR1 KGHDR, CDR2 SFDVKD. The CDR3 is made up of 14 amino acids. CDR3 region: CATSDFRGPGELFF. CDR3 nucleotides: TGTGCCACCAGTGATTTCAGGGGCCCCGGGGAGCTGTTTTTT.

This chain joins TRBV3-1 and TRBJ2-3; the match to TRBD2 covers 7 bases. Looked up from germline, CDR1 is LGHDT and CDR2 is YNNKEL (reference sequence). The V segment lost 4 bases and the J segment 2 bases; nucleotides outside the gene matches: 15. This CDR3 spans 18 amino acids. CDR3 nucleotide sequence: TGTGCCAGCAGCCCCCCTAGCGGAAGAGGGGTTTACACAGATACGCAGTATTTT. This encodes CASSPPSGRGVYTDTQYF.

This clonotype was recorded only once. This rearrangement joins TRBV19 to TRBJ2-7, with TRBD2 matching 10 bases. Unmatched junction bases numbered 6, after V lost 1 base and J lost 3 bases. The CDR3 consists of 16 residues. The germline V gene has CDR1 LNHDA and CDR2 SQIVND (reference sequence). CDR3 region: CASSIAASGRVYEQYF. CDR3 nucleotide sequence: TGTGCCAGTAGTATAGCGGCTAGCGGGAGAGTCTACGAGCAGTACTTC. Drawing the rest from reference TRBV19 and TRBJ2-7, the complete variable domain is DGGITQSPKYLFRKEGQNVTLSCEQNLNHDAMYWYRQDPGQGLRLIYYSQIVNDFQKGDIAEGYSVSREKKESFPLTVTSAQKNPTAFYLCASSIAASGRVYEQYFGPGTRLTVT.